The entry below describes one T cell receptor beta chain. V was trimmed by 6 bases and J by 2 bases, leaving 15 bases between them. The germline CDR1 and CDR2 sequences are MNHEY and SVGAGI. This CDR3 spans 15 amino acids. The data derive from a study of blood T cell repertoires in COVID-19. As for the study in general: Both acute and convalescent COVID-19 samples were obtained from the United States, Italy and Spain. In each case, the material was cDNA or gDNA derived from T cells, B-cell-depleted T cells, or PBMCs.

In the original workflow: Estimates of nucleated cell counts were drawn from the amplification of reference gene primers. The assay was immunoSEQ multiplex PCR, and TCRdb's table has in-frame clones only and misses some. The V and J calls and clone size were taken over from that table, and D and trimming were inferred from the DNA. The sample has tens of thousands of clones; about 90% are singletons. This chain joins TRBV6-5 and TRBJ2-3, with a weak D call TRBD1 (5 bases). This clonotype was sampled from a woman in her fifties or sixties with COVID-19, enrolled during active disease. Sequencing input: peripheral blood. The CDR3 nucleotides read TGTGCCAGCAGGGCCGACAGACTTTCCACAGATACGCAGTATTTT. As protein: CASRADRLSTDTQYF.